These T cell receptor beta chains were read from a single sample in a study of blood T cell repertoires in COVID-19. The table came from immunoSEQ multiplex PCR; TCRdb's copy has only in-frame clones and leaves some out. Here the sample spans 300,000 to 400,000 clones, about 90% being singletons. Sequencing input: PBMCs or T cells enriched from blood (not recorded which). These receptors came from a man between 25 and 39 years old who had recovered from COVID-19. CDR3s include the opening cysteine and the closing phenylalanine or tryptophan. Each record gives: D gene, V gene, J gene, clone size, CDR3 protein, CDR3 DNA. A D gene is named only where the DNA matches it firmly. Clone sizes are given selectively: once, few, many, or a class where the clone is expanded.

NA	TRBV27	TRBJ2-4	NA	CASSLSGRGNIQYF	TGTGCCAGCAGTTTATCGGGCAGGGGAAACATTCAGTACTTC
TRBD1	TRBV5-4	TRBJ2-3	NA	CASSFGTAFDTQYF	TGTGCCAGCAGCTTCGGGACAGCTTTTGATACGCAGTATTTT
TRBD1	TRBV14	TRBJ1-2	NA	CASSQDGTAANYGYTF	TGTGCCAGCAGCCAAGATGGGACAGCCGCTAACTATGGCTACACCTTC
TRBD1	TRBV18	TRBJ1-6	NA	CASSPAHRGIILSPLHF	TGTGCCAGCTCACCGGCTCACAGGGGCATAATACTTTCACCCCTCCACTTT
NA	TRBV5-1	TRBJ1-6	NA	CASSLLSGADSPLHF	TGCGCCAGCAGCTTGCTTTCAGGGGCGGATTCACCCCTCCACTTT
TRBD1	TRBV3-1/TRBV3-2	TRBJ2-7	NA	CASSQAGTAYEQYF	TGTGCCAGCAGCCAAGCCGGGACAGCATACGAGCAGTACTTC
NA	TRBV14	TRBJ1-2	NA	CASSQAYYGYTF	TGTGCCAGCAGCCAAGCGTACTATGGCTACACCTTC
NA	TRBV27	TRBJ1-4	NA	CASTPGGANEKLFF	TGTGCCAGCACCCCAGGAGGGGCTAATGAAAAACTGTTTTTT
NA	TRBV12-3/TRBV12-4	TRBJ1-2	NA	CASSWAGGGYTF	TGTGCCAGCAGTTGGGCCGGGGGAGGCTACACCTTC
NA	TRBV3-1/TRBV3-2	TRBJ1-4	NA	CASSQDPGRLLDATNEKLFF	TGTGCCAGCAGCCAAGATCCAGGACGGTTACTAGATGCAACTAATGAAAAACTGTTTTTT
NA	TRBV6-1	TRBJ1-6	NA	CASSDGPTGSPLHF	TGTGCCAGCAGTGATGGTCCTACGGGGTCACCCCTCCACTTT
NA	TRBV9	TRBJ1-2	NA	CASSVAFGVGYTF	TGTGCCAGCAGCGTAGCTTTCGGAGTGGGCTACACCTTC
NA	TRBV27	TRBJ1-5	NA	CASSQTSGANQPQHF	TGTGCCAGCAGCCAGACGTCAGGGGCCAATCAGCCCCAGCATTTT
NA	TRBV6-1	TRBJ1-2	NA	CASSELAHGYTF	TGTGCCAGCAGTGAACTGGCCCATGGCTACACCTTC
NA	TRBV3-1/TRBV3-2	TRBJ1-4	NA	CASSPGTTNEKLFF	TGTGCCAGCAGCCCAGGGACAACAAATGAAAAACTGTTTTTT
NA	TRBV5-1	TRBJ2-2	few	CASSLVQGPTGELFF	TGCGCCAGCAGCTTGGTGCAGGGGCCGACCGGGGAGCTGTTTTTT
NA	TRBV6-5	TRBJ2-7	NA	CASKSSTYEQYF	TGTGCCAGCAAGAGCTCTACCTACGAGCAGTACTTC
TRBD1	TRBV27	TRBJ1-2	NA	CASSFLGGDGYTF	TGTGCCAGCAGTTTTCTAGGGGGCGACGGCTACACCTTC
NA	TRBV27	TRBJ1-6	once	CASSLTPASSYNSPLHF	TGTGCCAGCAGTTTGACTCCAGCGAGCTCCTATAATTCACCCCTCCACTTT
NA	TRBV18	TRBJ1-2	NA	CASSPPEPRGGYTF	TGTGCCAGCTCACCACCGGAACCCAGGGGTGGCTACACCTTC
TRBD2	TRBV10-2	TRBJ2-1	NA	CASTPSTSGVYNEQFF	TGCGCCAGCACCCCGAGCACTAGCGGGGTCTACAATGAGCAGTTCTTC
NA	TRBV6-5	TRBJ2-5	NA	CASSYGPGETQYF	TGTGCCAGCAGTTACGGCCCCGGGGAGACCCAGTACTTC
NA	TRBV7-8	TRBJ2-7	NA	CASSSGGTGHTYEQYF	TGTGCCAGCAGCTCGGGGGGGACAGGGCATACCTACGAGCAGTACTTC
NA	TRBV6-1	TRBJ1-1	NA	CASSEAPTRTEAFF	TGTGCCAGCAGTGAAGCTCCCACGCGCACTGAAGCTTTCTTT
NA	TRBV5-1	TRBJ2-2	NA	CASSLVPGNTGELFF	TGCGCCAGCAGCTTGGTGCCAGGGAACACCGGGGAGCTGTTTTTT
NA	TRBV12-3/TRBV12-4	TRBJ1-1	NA	CASSSDGTEAFF	TGTGCCAGCAGCTCAGACGGGACTGAAGCTTTCTTT
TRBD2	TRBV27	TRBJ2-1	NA	CASSLSRGGNEQFF	TGTGCCAGCAGTTTATCCCGCGGGGGCAATGAGCAGTTCTTC
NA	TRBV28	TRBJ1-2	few	CASSFQSGNGYTF	TGTGCCAGCAGTTTTCAGTCAGGGAACGGCTACACCTTC
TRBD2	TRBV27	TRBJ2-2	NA	CASSRGGNTGELFF	TGTGCCAGCAGCCGGGGGGGCAACACCGGGGAGCTGTTTTTT
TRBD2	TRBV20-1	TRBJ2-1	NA	CSASRSSGKNEQFF	TGCAGTGCTAGTCGGTCTAGCGGTAAAAATGAGCAGTTCTTC
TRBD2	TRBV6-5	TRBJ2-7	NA	CASSNREDLYEQYF	TGTGCCAGCAGCAACCGGGAGGACCTCTACGAGCAGTACTTC
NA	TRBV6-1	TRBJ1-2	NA	CASSEGQIYGYTF	TGTGCCAGCAGTGAAGGGCAGATCTATGGCTACACCTTC
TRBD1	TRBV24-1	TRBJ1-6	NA	CATSEGQANSPLHF	TGTGCCACCAGTGAGGGACAGGCCAATTCACCCCTCCACTTT
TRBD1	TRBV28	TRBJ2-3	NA	CASSLRDRHTDTQYF	TGTGCCAGCAGTCTACGGGACAGACACACAGATACGCAGTATTTT
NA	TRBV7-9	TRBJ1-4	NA	CASRVAEKLFF	TGTGCCAGCAGGGTAGCCGAAAAACTGTTTTTT
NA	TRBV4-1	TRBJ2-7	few	CASSQDFGWGGHEQYF	TGCGCCAGCAGCCAAGATTTTGGATGGGGGGGCCACGAGCAGTACTTC
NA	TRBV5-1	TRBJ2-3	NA	CASSFGINRDPTLTDTQYF	TGCGCCAGCAGCTTCGGGATAAACAGAGACCCTACCCTCACAGATACGCAGTATTTT
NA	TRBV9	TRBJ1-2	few	CASSVEIGGYGYTF	TGTGCCAGCAGCGTAGAAATAGGGGGCTATGGCTACACCTTC
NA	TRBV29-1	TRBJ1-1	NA	CSAVDRTNTEAFF	TGCAGCGCGGTAGACAGGACGAACACTGAAGCTTTCTTT
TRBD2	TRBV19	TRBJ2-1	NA	CASRRLTTSGGAHNEQFF	TGTGCCAGTAGGAGGCTAACGACTAGCGGGGGGGCCCACAATGAGCAGTTCTTC
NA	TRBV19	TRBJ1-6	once	CASSSTSSYNSPLHF	TGTGCCAGTAGTAGCACGAGCTCCTATAATTCACCCCTCCACTTT
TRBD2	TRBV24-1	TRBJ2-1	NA	CATSDLAGGGRNEQFF	TGTGCCACCAGTGACTTAGCGGGGGGTGGTAGGAATGAGCAGTTCTTC
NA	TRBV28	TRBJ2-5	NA	CASSRDNQETQYF	TGTGCCAGCAGCAGGGACAACCAAGAGACCCAGTACTTC
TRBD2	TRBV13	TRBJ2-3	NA	CASSEGTSGGDTQYF	TGTGCCAGCAGCGAGGGGACTAGCGGGGGAGATACGCAGTATTTT
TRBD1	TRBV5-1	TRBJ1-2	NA	CASSGTGEGYTF	TGCGCCAGCAGCGGGACAGGAGAAGGCTACACCTTC
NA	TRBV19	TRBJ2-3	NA	CASGDYYTQYF	TGTGCCAGTGGCGACTATTATACGCAGTATTTT
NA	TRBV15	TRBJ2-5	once	CATSRDIAAQYF	TGTGCCACCAGCAGAGACATCGCGGCCCAGTACTTC
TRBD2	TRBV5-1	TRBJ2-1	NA	CASSPTSGGLNEQFF	TGCGCCAGCAGCCCAACTAGCGGGGGGTTGAATGAGCAGTTCTTC
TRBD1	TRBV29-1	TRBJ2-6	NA	CSVEVIGTGGSGANVLTF	TGCAGCGTTGAAGTGATCGGGACAGGGGGCTCTGGGGCCAACGTCCTGACTTTC
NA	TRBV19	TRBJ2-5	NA	CASTSSQETQYF	TGTGCCAGCACTAGTTCCCAAGAGACCCAGTACTTC
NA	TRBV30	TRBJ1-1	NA	CAWSNELRAFF	TGTGCCTGGAGTAACGAACTGAGAGCTTTCTTT
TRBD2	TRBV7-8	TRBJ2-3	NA	CASSSWGRGTDTQYF	TGTGCCAGCAGCTCGTGGGGGAGGGGCACAGATACGCAGTATTTT
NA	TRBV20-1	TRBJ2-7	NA	CSARQGWEQYF	TGCAGTGCTAGACAGGGGTGGGAGCAGTACTTC
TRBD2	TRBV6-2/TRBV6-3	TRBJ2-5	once	CASSPSASGEETQYF	TGTGCCAGCAGCCCTTCTGCTAGCGGGGAAGAGACCCAGTACTTC